The next 30 T cell receptor beta chains were all read from a single sample in a study of cytomegalovirus exposure and HLA in healthy donors. PCR used 60 Vbeta primers and 13 Jbeta primers. TCRdb's table, derived via immunoSEQ multiplex PCR, lists solely in-frame clones and lacks some. The table records 130,000 to 150,000 clones, 70% to 80% of them present only once. The sample was PBMCs. These receptors originate from a woman aged 45-65 years in good health and CMV-seronegative.

The chain uses TRBV27 and TRBJ2-1; the D is unclear. There are 16 residues in the CDR3. Trimming shortened V by 5 bases and J by 0 bases, and 14 bases separated the two germline ends. From germline, CDR1 is MNHEY and CDR2 SMNVEV (reference sequence). The CDR3 here is CASSALAASSYNEQFF. In DNA, the CDR3 is TGTGCCAGCAGTGCCTTAGCTGCGAGCTCCTACAATGAGCAGTTCTTC.

V usage is TRBV15 and J usage is TRBJ1-1, with a weak D call TRBD1 (5 bases). Per germline, CDR1 LNHNV and CDR2 YYDKDF (reference sequence). The CDR3 length is 17 residues. V was clipped by 0 bases and J by 2 bases, with 16 bases between them. The CDR3 bases are TGTGCCACCAGCAGAGAGCGGCCGGGGGTTGGAAACACTGAAGCTTTCTTT. It yields the protein CATSRERPGVGNTEAFF.

This sequence joins TRBV10-3 and TRBJ1-2, with D uncertain. Trimming shortened V by 0 bases and J by 7 bases, and 6 bases separated the two germline ends. The CDR3 is 12 residues long. The germline CDR1 and CDR2 sequences are ENHRY and SYGVKD. For the CDR3, the DNA is TGTGCCATCAGTGAGTCGGAGGGTGGCTACACCTTC. As protein: CAISESEGGYTF.

Only a few counts were recorded for this clone. V is TRBV15 and J is TRBJ2-4; no clear D gene. The CDR3 is 14 amino acids. Germline V gives CDR1 LNHNV, CDR2 YYDKDF (reference sequence). V was cut by 0 bases and J by 6 bases, with 9 bases left in between. CDR3 residues: CATSRESTRNIQYF. CDR3 DNA: TGTGCCACCAGCAGAGAGTCGACAAGAAACATTCAGTACTTC.

This clone was counted only a few times. The chain employs TRBV10-2 and TRBJ2-2; D is perhaps TRBD1 (5 bases). The CDR3 totals 15 residues. The germline gives CDR1 WSHSY, CDR2 SAAADI. With 0 bases removed from V and 1 base from J, the gap between germline ends came to 6 bases. CDR3 amino acids: CASSESRGNTGELFF. CDR3 sequence (DNA): TGCGCCAGCAGTGAGTCTAGGGGGAACACCGGGGAGCTGTTTTTT.

This chain joins TRBV18 and TRBJ1-1, with 10 nucleotides matching TRBD1. V lost 3 bases and J lost 5; bases outside the gene matches: 3. The CDR3 loop spans 14 amino acids. Germline CDR1 and CDR2: KGHSH and LQKENI. CDR3 sequence (DNA): TGTGCCAGCTCACCCAGGACAGGGGGAACTGAAGCTTTCTTT. It translates to CASSPRTGGTEAFF.

The chain carries TRBV2 and TRBJ2-3; 9 positions match TRBD1. The CDR3 totals 15 residues. Germline CDR1 is SNHLY and CDR2 is FYNNEI. Trimming cost V 1 base and J 7 bases; bases outside gene matches: 6. The CDR3 here is CASSEGQGVVNTQYF. The DNA for the CDR3 is TGTGCCAGCAGTGAAGGACAGGGGGTAGTAAATACGCAGTATTTT.

The V gene is TRBV18, the J gene TRBJ1-1; D is perhaps TRBD1 (6 bases). CDR3 length: 12 amino acids. V gave up 6 bases and J gave up 5 bases, with 10 bases separating them. Germline loops: CDR1 KGHSH, CDR2 LQKENI. CDR3 in amino acids: CASSRGATEAFF. The CDR3 DNA reads as TGTGCCAGCTCTCGGGGGGCAACTGAAGCTTTCTTT.

The chain links TRBV5-1 to TRBJ2-2; 12 bases agree with TRBD2. Germline assignment: CDR1 SGHRS and CDR2 YFSETQ. The CDR3 has 16 residues. V shed 0 bases, J shed 6 bases, and the junction held 3 bases outside the gene matches. The CDR3 DNA is TGCGCCAGCAGCTTGGCTAGCGGGGGGGCCTCCGGGGAGCTGTTTTTT. Protein product: CASSLASGGASGELFF.

V gene TRBV30 combines with J gene TRBJ1-5; 7 bases fit TRBD1. Germline V gene sequence: CDR1 GTSNPN, CDR2 SVGIG (reference sequence). The CDR3 runs to 14 residues. Losses at the gene ends were 5 bases for V and 4 bases for J; bases not matched to a gene: 8. The CDR3 DNA reads TGTGCCTGGCAGGGACAGACCTTGAATCAGCCCCAGCATTTT. This encodes CAWQGQTLNQPQHF.

The genes are TRBV28 and TRBJ1-2, with D hard to call. CDR1 MDHEN and CDR2 SYDVKM come from the germline V gene. Trimming pared 4 bases from V and 1 base from J, leaving 10 bases between. The CDR3 runs to 14 residues. The CDR3 bases are TGTGCCAGCAGTTCGAGTCCTATTAACTATGGCTACACCTTC. Protein product: CASSSSPINYGYTF.

In its sample, this clone was seen many times. The chain has TRBV19 and TRBJ2-1; TRBD1 matches 7 bases. CDR1 and CDR2 (germline): LNHDA, SQIVND (reference sequence). The V segment lost 1 base and the J segment 4 bases; nucleotides outside the gene matches: 19. The CDR3 contains 20 residues. The CDR3 region is CASSIGFFRTGQSHYNEQFF. The CDR3 nucleotides are TGTGCCAGTAGTATAGGGTTTTTCCGGACAGGACAATCACATTACAATGAGCAGTTCTTC.

The chain employs TRBV6-5 and TRBJ2-7; the match to TRBD2 covers 7 bases. Unmatched junction bases numbered 8, after V lost 6 bases and J lost 3 bases. Germline CDR1 is MNHEY and CDR2 is SVGAGI. This CDR3 region has 14 residues. The CDR3 DNA sequence: TGTGCCAGCAGCTCCTGGGGGGGGATCTACGAGCAGTACTTC. Residues: CASSSWGGIYEQYF.

The DNA for the CDR3 is TGTGCCAGCAGCTTAGATGGTAACAGGGGGCTAAATTCACCCCTCCACTTT. The encoded protein is CASSLDGNRGLNSPLHF. The chain carries TRBV11-2 and TRBJ1-6; 9 nucleotides line up with TRBD1. V lost 0 bases and J lost 7; bases outside the gene matches: 7. Germline V gene sequence: CDR1 SGHAT, CDR2 FQNNGV. This CDR3 is 17 amino acids long. The whole variable domain, remainder taken from reference TRBV11-2 and TRBJ1-6, is EAGVAQSPRYKIIEKRQSVAFWCNPISGHATLYWYQQILGQGPKLLIQFQNNGVVDDSQLPKDRFSAERLKGVDSTLKIQPAKLEDSAVYLCASSLDGNRGLNSPLHFGNGTRLTVT.

J is TRBJ2-1 and V is TRBV20-1, with D perhaps matching TRBD1 (5 bases). V was trimmed by 5 bases and J by 10 bases, leaving 12 bases between them. The germline V gene encodes CDR1 DFQATT and CDR2 SNEGSKA (reference sequence). CDR3 length: 11 amino acids. CDR3 loop: CSAPQGREQFF. The CDR3 DNA reads TGCAGTGCTCCTCAGGGTAGGGAGCAGTTCTTC.

This clone was observed a single time. The genes are TRBV5-8 and TRBJ1-1, with D possibly being TRBD1 (6 bases). This CDR3 region has 15 residues. V was cut by 5 bases and J by 1 base, with 15 bases left in between. From germline, CDR1 is SGHTS and CDR2 YDEGEE. The CDR3 nucleotides are TGTGCCAGCAGGATCCCGGGACATTCGAACACTGAAGCTTTCTTT. This gives the protein CASRIPGHSNTEAFF. Drawing the rest from reference TRBV5-8 and TRBJ1-1, the complete variable domain is EAGVTQSPTHLIKTRGQQATLRCSPISGHTSVYWYQQALGLGLQFLLWYDEGEERNRGNFPPRFSGRQFPNYSSELNVNALELEDSALYLCASRIPGHSNTEAFFGQGTRLTVV.

The chain carries TRBV5-6 and TRBJ1-5; D is unclear. V was pared by 0 bases and J by 9 bases, with 10 bases between. CDR1 and CDR2 from the germline V gene are SGHDT and YYEEEE. The CDR3 covers 13 residues. DNA for the CDR3: TGTGCCAGCAGCTTGGGGAGACTTTGGCCCCAGCATTTT. This encodes CASSLGRLWPQHF.

V usage is TRBV6-5 and J usage is TRBJ2-5, with D maybe TRBD1 (7 bases). The CDR3 is 12 residues long. V lost 11 bases, J lost 2 bases, and 12 bases lay in between. Per germline, CDR1 MNHEY and CDR2 SVGAGI. The CDR3 loop is CAASGGQETQYF. The CDR3 DNA is TGTGCCGCTTCAGGGGGGCAAGAGACCCAGTACTTC.

This clone was picked up a small number of times. The rearrangement joins TRBV7-2 to TRBJ1-1; unclear D gene. The CDR3 is 16 amino acids. Germline V gene data show CDR1 as SGHTA and CDR2 as FQGNSA. Trimming cost V 5 bases and J 4 bases, with 20 bases left between them. In DNA, the CDR3 is TGTGCCAGCAGCCCCAGACGGCCGCAGACGGGCACTGAAGCTTTCTTT. Translated, it gives CASSPRRPQTGTEAFF. Supplemented by reference TRBV7-2 and TRBJ1-1, the full variable domain reads GAGVSQSPSNKVTEKGKDVELRCDPISGHTALYWYRQSLGQGLEFLIYFQGNSAPDKSGLPSDRFSAERTGGSVSTLTIQRTQQEDSAVYLCASSPRRPQTGTEAFFGQGTRLTVV.

The rearrangement uses TRBV6-1 and TRBJ2-1; 10 bases agree with TRBD2. The CDR3 is 15 residues long. CDR1 MNHNS and CDR2 SASEGT come from the germline V gene. Germline trimming cut 1 base from V and 10 bases from J; bases unmatched to any gene: 7. Here the CDR3 DNA reads TGTGCCAGCAGTGAAGGAGCGGGGGGGCCTGCGGAGCAGTTCTTC. This gives the protein CASSEGAGGPAEQFF.

The chain couples TRBV5-1 to TRBJ1-3; D gene ambiguous. The ends were cut back, 4 bases at V and 0 bases at J, with 5 bases in the middle. Germline CDR1 SGHRS, CDR2 YFSETQ. The CDR3 sequence is 13 residues long. CDR3 in DNA: TGCGCCAGCAGCCTCGGCTCTGGAAACACCATATATTTT. It is translated as CASSLGSGNTIYF.

The chain recombines TRBV4-3 with TRBJ1-2; 7 bases agree with TRBD1. This CDR3 comprises 17 residues. In germline, CDR1 is LGHNA, CDR2 YSLEER. Unmatched junction bases numbered 14, after V lost 1 base and J lost 6 bases. CDR3 amino acids: CASSQAERRYRGHGYTF. The CDR3 nucleotides are TGCGCCAGCAGCCAAGCGGAAAGGAGATACAGGGGACATGGCTACACCTTC.

This sequence joins TRBV30 and TRBJ1-2; tentative D call: TRBD1 (6 bases). The V end was cut by 3 bases, the J end by 2 bases, with 10 bases between. The germline V gene encodes CDR1 GTSNPN and CDR2 SVGIG (reference sequence). The CDR3 spans 13 residues. CDR3 in amino acids: CAWRKGENYGYTF. CDR3 bases: TGTGCCTGGAGGAAGGGGGAAAACTATGGCTACACCTTC.

The V gene is TRBV5-1, the J gene TRBJ2-5, with D perhaps matching TRBD1 (6 bases). Germline CDR1 SGHRS, CDR2 YFSETQ. The CDR3 has 15 amino acids. The V end was cut by 2 bases, the J end by 3 bases, with 14 bases between. As DNA, the CDR3 is TGCGCCAGCAGCTTAGCAGGGGCCGACGAAGAGACCCAGTACTTC. It translates to CASSLAGADEETQYF.

The chain employs TRBV11-2 and TRBJ2-7; 13 bases match TRBD2. Germline CDR1 is SGHAT and CDR2 is FQNNGV. There are 19 residues in the CDR3. V gave up 2 bases and J gave up 6 bases; unmatched junction bases: 16. The CDR3 nucleotides are TGTGCCAGCAGCTTACTCACTAGCGGGGGGGGCCTCCGCTCGGGCGAGCAGTACTTC. As protein: CASSLLTSGGGLRSGEQYF.

The chain couples TRBV7-8 to TRBJ2-1, with 8 bases identical to TRBD2. Germline-derived CDR1 and CDR2 are SGHVS and FQNEAQ. V dropped 6 bases and J dropped 7; count of bases not matched to a gene: 14. This CDR3 contains 16 residues. The CDR3 loop reads CASSRLSGGSLNEQFF. CDR3 coding DNA: TGTGCCAGCAGTCGACTCAGCGGGGGCTCATTGAATGAGCAGTTCTTC.

The chain has TRBV5-6 and TRBJ1-4, with TRBD1 as a possible D gene (6 bases). V lost 4 bases and J lost 6, with 16 bases in between. The CDR3 spans 15 residues. Germline V gene data show CDR1 as SGHDT and CDR2 as YYEEEE. CDR3 sequence reads: CASSLSQGRDEKLFF. In nucleotides, the CDR3 is TGTGCCAGCAGCCTATCACAGGGAAGGGATGAAAAACTGTTTTTT.

The chain combines TRBV5-8 with TRBJ1-2, with unresolved D. There are 16 residues in the CDR3. Germline lookup yields CDR1 SGHTS and CDR2 YDEGEE. V was trimmed by 3 bases and J by 0 bases, leaving 15 bases between them. Here the CDR3 DNA reads TGTGCCAGCAGCTCCCATATCGCGGTCTCTAACTATGGCTACACCTTC. Amino acid sequence: CASSSHIAVSNYGYTF.

The V call is TRBV5-1, the J call TRBJ2-2; D perhaps matches TRBD2 (6 bases). Per the germline V gene, CDR1 is SGHRS and CDR2 is YFSETQ. The length of the CDR3 is 15 residues. The V gene lost 2 bases and the J gene lost 0 bases, with 8 bases spanning the gap. CDR3 sequence (DNA): TGCGCCAGCAGCTTTTCGGGGGCGAACACCGGGGAGCTGTTTTTT. It encodes CASSFSGANTGELFF.

The chain combines TRBV6-4 with TRBJ2-5; 14 positions match TRBD2. This CDR3 is 21 amino acids long. Germline loops: CDR1 MRHNA, CDR2 SNTAGT. V gave up 2 bases and J gave up 7 bases; unmatched junction bases: 21. The CDR3 DNA follows: TGTGCCAGCAGTGACATACCTCCGGGACTAGCGGGGGAGATCTCAAGATTGACCCAGTACTTC. It specifies CASSDIPPGLAGEISRLTQYF.